These 21 T cell receptor beta chains came from one sample sequenced in a study of blood T cell repertoires in COVID-19. Clones were sequenced by immunoSEQ multiplex PCR, and TCRdb holds only the in-frame ones, with some missing. Seen here are 180,000 or so clones, about 80% observed once, and the top ten hold 8% to 13%. Sequences were obtained from PBMCs or T cells enriched from blood (not recorded which). The receptors originated from a man aged 50-59 years who had recovered from COVID-19.

The chain couples TRBV28 to TRBJ1-2, with D possibly matching TRBD1 (6 bases). CDR1 MDHEN and CDR2 SYDVKM come from the germline V gene. The germline V and J ends were trimmed by 5 bases and 5 bases, with 12 bases remaining between them. There are 13 residues in the CDR3. The CDR3 coding sequence is TGTGCCAGCAGTCTACACAGGGTTTATGGCTACACCTTC. It specifies CASSLHRVYGYTF.

The chain recombines TRBV7-2 with TRBJ2-1; 12 positions match TRBD2. The germline CDR1 and CDR2 sequences are SGHTA and FQGNSA. The CDR3 spans 15 residues. V dropped 4 bases and J dropped 8; count of bases not matched to a gene: 6. Written as DNA, the CDR3 is TGTGCCAGCAGCTCTAGCGGGGGGGCCGGTGATGAGCAGTTCTTC. It yields the protein CASSSSGGAGDEQFF.

The V call is TRBV7-8, the J call TRBJ2-2, with 9 positions matching TRBD2. The V gene's germline CDR1 is SGHVS and CDR2 FQNEAQ. CDR3 size: 16 residues. The ends lost 4 bases at V and 5 bases at J; junction bases unmatched: 8. CDR3 coding DNA: TGTGCCAGCAGCTCCTCCCGCGGGAGGGTTACCGGGGAGCTGTTTTTT. Translation gives CASSSSRGRVTGELFF. Drawing the rest from reference TRBV7-8 and TRBJ2-2, the complete variable domain is GAGVSQSPRYKVAKRGQDVALRCDPISGHVSLFWYQQALGQGPEFLTYFQNEAQLDKSGLPSDRFFAERPEGSVSTLKIQRTQQEDSAVYLCASSSSRGRVTGELFFGEGSRLTVL.

The chain employs TRBV29-1 and TRBJ2-7; 9 nucleotides align to TRBD1. V lost 1 base to trimming and J lost 2 bases; unmatched junction nucleotides: 9. Germline V CDR1 and CDR2: SQVTM, ANQGSEA. This CDR3 is 16 amino acids long. The CDR3 reads CSVEGVPGQGTYEQYF. In DNA, the CDR3 is TGCAGCGTTGAAGGTGTCCCGGGACAGGGCACCTACGAGCAGTACTTC.

The chain couples TRBV19 to TRBJ2-5; a weak D match, TRBD2 (6 bases). Germline V CDR1 and CDR2: LNHDA, SQIVND (reference sequence). CDR3 length: 17 amino acids. V was clipped by 6 bases and J by 4 bases, with 24 bases between them. The CDR3, as DNA: TGTGCCAGTAGCCCTATTGGCGGGATGAGAGGGCGAGAGACCCAGTACTTC. Protein sequence: CASSPIGGMRGRETQYF.

The V call is TRBV29-1, the J call TRBJ2-5; 9 bases are a match to TRBD2. CDR1 and CDR2 (germline): SQVTM, ANQGSEA. V lost 4 bases to trimming and J lost 5 bases; unmatched junction nucleotides: 8. The CDR3 contains 14 residues. CDR3 region: CSVARSGSSETQYF. The CDR3 DNA follows: TGCAGCGTTGCTCGTAGCGGGAGTAGTGAGACCCAGTACTTC.

The chain recombines TRBV11-3 with TRBJ2-7; TRBD1 might be the D (5 bases). This CDR3 spans 12 amino acids. Germline assignment: CDR1 SGHNT and CDR2 YENEEA. Trimming took off 4 bases at V and 6 bases at J, with 10 bases between the two ends. This CDR3 is CASSSAGFEQYF. CDR3 nucleotides: TGTGCCAGCAGCTCCGCAGGGTTCGAGCAGTACTTC.

V is TRBV5-1 and J is TRBJ2-5; D is perhaps TRBD2 (5 bases). This CDR3 has 16 amino acids. The V gene's germline CDR1 is SGHRS and CDR2 YFSETQ. The ends were cut back, 1 base at V and 0 bases at J, with 13 bases in the middle. CDR3 region: CASSLSGAVYQETQYF. As DNA, the CDR3 is TGCGCCAGCAGCTTGTCCGGAGCGGTGTACCAAGAGACCCAGTACTTC.

The V gene is TRBV28, the J gene TRBJ2-7; a possible D gene is TRBD2 (5 bases). Trimming took 7 bases from V and 3 from J, leaving 13 bases between them. CDR1 is MDHEN and CDR2 is SYDVKM in the germline V gene. The CDR3 loop spans 13 amino acids. The CDR3: CASTLAGLYEQYF. The CDR3 DNA reads as TGTGCCAGCACTTTGGCGGGCCTCTACGAGCAGTACTTC.

The CDR3 DNA is TGTGCCACCAGTGATCCCCCCGGGACAGGGGGCTCCGGGGAGCTGTTTTTT. Protein sequence: CATSDPPGTGGSGELFF. The chain has TRBV24-1 and TRBJ2-2, with 12 bases fitting TRBD1. J lost 6 bases, V lost 3 bases, and 7 bases had no gene match. CDR1 is KGHDR, CDR2 SFDVKD, per germline. This CDR3 contains 17 residues.

The V and J genes are TRBV11-3 and TRBJ1-1, with D unclear. Germline V lookup: CDR1 SGHNT, CDR2 YENEEA. CDR3 length: 13 residues. Trimming took off 3 bases at V and 3 bases at J, with 8 bases between the two ends. CDR3 region: CASSFFRYTEAFF. The CDR3 DNA reads TGTGCCAGCAGCTTTTTCAGGTACACTGAAGCTTTCTTT.

The chain combines TRBV9 with TRBJ2-7, with D maybe TRBD1 (6 bases). The ends were cut back, 0 bases at V and 6 bases at J, with 13 bases in the middle. Germline assignment: CDR1 SGDLS and CDR2 YYNGEE. The CDR3 contains 14 residues. The CDR3 sequence: CASSVGGQSGEQYF. The CDR3 region has the DNA TGTGCCAGCAGCGTAGGAGGACAGTCGGGCGAGCAGTACTTC.

The V call is TRBV5-1, the J call TRBJ2-7; maybe TRBD2 (5 bases). The CDR3 spans 13 residues. CDR1 and CDR2 from the germline V gene are SGHRS and YFSETQ. V was trimmed by 1 base and J by 4 bases, leaving 9 bases between them. The CDR3 is CASSLTSFYEQYF. The CDR3 DNA reads as TGCGCCAGCAGCTTGACTAGTTTTTACGAGCAGTACTTC.

The chain recombines TRBV19 with TRBJ2-7, with D perhaps matching TRBD1 (6 bases). The germline V gene has CDR1 LNHDA and CDR2 SQIVND (reference sequence). CDR3 size: 15 residues. V dropped 3 bases and J dropped 2 bases, with 14 bases sitting between them. DNA of the CDR3: TGTGCCAGTAGTATCAGGGGCCAGAGCACCTACGAGCAGTACTTC. It encodes CASSIRGQSTYEQYF.

The J gene is TRBJ2-7, the V gene TRBV18, with 9 bases fitting TRBD1. CDR1 KGHSH and CDR2 LQKENI come from the germline V gene. The CDR3 is 15 residues long. V shed 5 bases, J shed 7 bases, and the junction held 12 bases outside the gene matches. CDR3 in DNA: TGTGCCAGCTCAGCCCCGGGACAGGGTCGTGGGGAGCAGTACTTC. It encodes CASSAPGQGRGEQYF.

The CDR3 sequence: CASSAFAGTNEKLFF. The CDR3 bases are TGTGCCAGCAGTGCTTTCGCGGGGACTAATGAAAAACTGTTTTTT. The rearrangement links TRBV2 to TRBJ1-4; D ambiguous. This CDR3 has 15 amino acids. V lost 4 bases, J lost 2 bases, and 11 bases lay in between. Germline V gene sequence: CDR1 SNHLY, CDR2 FYNNEI.

The chain is built from TRBV3-1 (or the pseudogene TRBV3-2) and TRBJ2-2, with D perhaps matching TRBD2 (6 bases). This CDR3 is 14 amino acids long. Trimming removed 4 bases at V and 3 bases at J, with 9 bases between. Per germline, CDR1 LGHDT and CDR2 YNNKEL (reference sequence). In nucleotides, the CDR3 is TGTGCCAGCAGCCGGGAGGCCGACACCGGGGAGCTGTTTTTT. It is translated as CASSREADTGELFF.

The rearrangement uses TRBV27 and TRBJ1-6, with TRBD1 matching over 7 bases. The germline gives CDR1 MNHEY, CDR2 SMNVEV (reference sequence). The CDR3 runs 14 residues. J gave up 10 bases and V 5 bases, and 8 bases lay outside the gene matches. For the CDR3, the DNA is TGTGCCAGCAGTCTCGACAGGGCCTCGTCACCCCTCCACTTT. The encoded protein is CASSLDRASSPLHF.

This chain uses TRBV30 with TRBJ1-2; 7 bases agree with TRBD1. The V gene's germline CDR1 is GTSNPN and CDR2 SVGIG (reference sequence). This CDR3 comprises 13 residues. The ends lost 2 bases at V and 6 bases at J; junction bases unmatched: 6. The CDR3 is CAWSMGQRDGYTF. In DNA form, the CDR3 reads TGTGCCTGGAGTATGGGACAGAGAGATGGCTACACCTTC. Combining the CDR3 with reference TRBV30 and TRBJ1-2 gives the whole variable domain SQTIHQWPATLVQPVGSPLSLECTVEGTSNPNLYWYRQAAGRGLQLLFYSVGIGQISSEVPQNLSASRPQDRQFILSSKKLLLSDSGFYLCAWSMGQRDGYTFGSGTRLTVV.

This clone was seen a single time. V gene TRBV28 combines with J gene TRBJ1-2; weak D call: TRBD1 (5 bases). V gave up 7 bases and J gave up 7 bases, with 13 bases separating them. Germline V lookup: CDR1 MDHEN, CDR2 SYDVKM. The CDR3 totals 12 residues. The CDR3 DNA sequence: TGTGCCAGCACCCTTCGGGGGACTGGCTACACCTTC. This encodes CASTLRGTGYTF.

The chain uses TRBV2 and TRBJ1-5; tentative D call: TRBD1 (5 bases). Trimming took 6 bases from V and 0 from J, leaving 12 bases between them. The CDR3 sequence is 15 residues long. Per the germline V gene, CDR1 is SNHLY and CDR2 is FYNNEI. The CDR3 nucleotides are TGTGCCAGCAGCCCGACAGCTATTAGCAATCAGCCCCAGCATTTT. It is translated as CASSPTAISNQPQHF. Drawing the rest from reference TRBV2 and TRBJ1-5, the complete variable domain is EPEVTQTPSHQVTQMGQEVILRCVPISNHLYFYWYRQILGQKVEFLVSFYNNEISEKSEIFDDQFSVERPDGSNFTLKIRSTKLEDSAMYFCASSPTAISNQPQHFGDGTRLSIL.